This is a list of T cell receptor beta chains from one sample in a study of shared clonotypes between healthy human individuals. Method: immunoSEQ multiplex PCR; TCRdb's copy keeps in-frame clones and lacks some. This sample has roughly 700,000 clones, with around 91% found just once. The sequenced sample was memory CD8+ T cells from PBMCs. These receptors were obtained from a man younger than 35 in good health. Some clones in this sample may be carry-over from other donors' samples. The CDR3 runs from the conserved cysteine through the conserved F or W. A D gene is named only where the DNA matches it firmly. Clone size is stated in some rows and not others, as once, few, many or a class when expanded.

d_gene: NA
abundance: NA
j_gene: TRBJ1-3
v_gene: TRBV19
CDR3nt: TGTGCCAGTAGTACCCAGGATTTCTCTGGAAACACCATATATTTT
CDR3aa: CASSTQDFSGNTIYF

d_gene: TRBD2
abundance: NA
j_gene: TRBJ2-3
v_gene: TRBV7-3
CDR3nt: TGTGCCAGCAGCTTAAGCTTGGCGGGAGAGACAGATACGCAGTATTTT
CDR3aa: CASSLSLAGETDTQYF

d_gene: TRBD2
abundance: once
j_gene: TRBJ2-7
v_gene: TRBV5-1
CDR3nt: TGCGCCAGCAGCTTGGTTGGCGGGAGCTCCTACGAGCAGTACTTC
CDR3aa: CASSLVGGSSYEQYF

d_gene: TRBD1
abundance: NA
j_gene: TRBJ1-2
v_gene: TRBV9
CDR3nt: TGTGCCAGCAACGAGGGGGCGGCCATCTCTGGCTACACCTTC
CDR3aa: CASNEGAAISGYTF

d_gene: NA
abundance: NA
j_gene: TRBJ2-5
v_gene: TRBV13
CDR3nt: TGTGCCAGCAGCGAAAGGGGTAGCGCGCGTAAGACCCAGTACTTC
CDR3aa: CASSERGSARKTQYF

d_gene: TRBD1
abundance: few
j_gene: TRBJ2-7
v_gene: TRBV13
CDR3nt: TGTGCCAGCAGCCCTAGGGGACAGGGGGCTAATGAGCAGTACTTC
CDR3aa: CASSPRGQGANEQYF

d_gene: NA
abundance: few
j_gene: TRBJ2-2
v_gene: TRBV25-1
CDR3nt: TGTGCCAGCAGTGGGGGTGAACTGGACACCGGGGAGCTGTTTTTT
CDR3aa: CASSGGELDTGELFF

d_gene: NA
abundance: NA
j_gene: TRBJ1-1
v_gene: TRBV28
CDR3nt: TGTGCCAGCAGTTTTGGCTTAGGGGACACCGCACTGGGAGCTTTCTTT
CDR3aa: CASSFGLGDTALGAFF

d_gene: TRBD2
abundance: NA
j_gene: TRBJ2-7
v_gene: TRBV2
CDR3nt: TGTGCCAGCAGTGGGACTAGCGGCTACGAGCAGTACTTC
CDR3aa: CASSGTSGYEQYF

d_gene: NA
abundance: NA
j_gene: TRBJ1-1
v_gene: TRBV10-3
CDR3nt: TGTGCCATCAGTGAGCAGGGGAGAGTCACTGAAGCTTTCTTT
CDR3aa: CAISEQGRVTEAFF

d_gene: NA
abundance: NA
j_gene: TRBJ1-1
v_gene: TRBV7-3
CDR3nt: TGTGCCAGCAGCACCGGACGGTATTCTGAAGCTTTCTTT
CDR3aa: CASSTGRYSEAFF

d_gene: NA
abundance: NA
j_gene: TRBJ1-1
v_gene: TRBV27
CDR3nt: TGTGCCAGCAGTTGGGGGGGGGCGAACACTGAAGCTTTCTTT
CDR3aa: CASSWGGANTEAFF

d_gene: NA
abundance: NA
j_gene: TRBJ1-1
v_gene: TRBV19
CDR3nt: TGTGCCAGTAGGACCCGGGACACCTCTGAAGCTTTCTTT
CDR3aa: CASRTRDTSEAFF

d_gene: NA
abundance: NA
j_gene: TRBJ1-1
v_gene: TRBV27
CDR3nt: TGTGCCAGCAGTTTATTGGGGGGAACTGAAGCTTTCTTT
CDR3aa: CASSLLGGTEAFF

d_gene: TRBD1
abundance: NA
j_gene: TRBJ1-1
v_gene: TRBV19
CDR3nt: TGTGCCAGTATGGCCGGACACAGGGGGACTGAAGCTTTCTTT
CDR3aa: CASMAGHRGTEAFF

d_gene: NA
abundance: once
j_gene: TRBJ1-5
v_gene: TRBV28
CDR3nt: TGTGCCAGCAGACCACAGGGATATAGCAATCAGCCCCAGCATTTT
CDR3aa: CASRPQGYSNQPQHF

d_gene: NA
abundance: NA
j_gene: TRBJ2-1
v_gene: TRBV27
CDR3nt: TGTGCCAGCAGGGAGCTGGTCATGGACAGTGAACTAGGGAGCTCCTACAATGAGCAGTTCTTC
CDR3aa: CASRELVMDSELGSSYNEQFF

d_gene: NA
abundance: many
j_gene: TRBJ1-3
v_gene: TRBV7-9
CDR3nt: TGTGCCAGCAGCTTAGAATCAGGGGCCGGAAACACCATATATTTT
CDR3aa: CASSLESGAGNTIYF

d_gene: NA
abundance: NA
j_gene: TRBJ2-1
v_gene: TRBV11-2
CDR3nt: TGTGCCAGCAGCTCGAAATCCGGACTACCGGCAGACAATGAGCAGTTCTTC
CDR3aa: CASSSKSGLPADNEQFF

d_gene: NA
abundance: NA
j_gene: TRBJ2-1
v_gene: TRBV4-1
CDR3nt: TGCGCCAGCAGCTCCGAGGCCACTTACAATGAGCAGTTCTTC
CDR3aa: CASSSEATYNEQFF

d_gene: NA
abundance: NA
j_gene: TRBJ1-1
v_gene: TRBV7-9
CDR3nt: TGTGCCAGCAGCTCCCCCGGCAGGGGGAACACTGAAGCTTTCTTT
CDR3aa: CASSSPGRGNTEAFF

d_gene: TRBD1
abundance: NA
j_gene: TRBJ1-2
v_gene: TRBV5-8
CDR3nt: TGTGCCAGCAGCGGCAAGGGACAGATCCATGGCTACACCTTC
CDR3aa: CASSGKGQIHGYTF

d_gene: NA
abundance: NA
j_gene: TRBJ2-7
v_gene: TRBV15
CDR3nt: TGTGCCACCAGCAGAGGTTGGGGGGCTTACGAGCAGTACTTC
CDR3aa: CATSRGWGAYEQYF

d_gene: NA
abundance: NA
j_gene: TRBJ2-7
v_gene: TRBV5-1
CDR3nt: TGCGCCAGCAGCTTGGAGGCCAGGGGAGCCTACGAGCAGTACTTC
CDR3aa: CASSLEARGAYEQYF

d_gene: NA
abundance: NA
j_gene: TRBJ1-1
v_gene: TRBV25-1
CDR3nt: TGTGCCAGCAGTGAAGGGACGGAAGCTTTCTTT
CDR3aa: CASSEGTEAFF

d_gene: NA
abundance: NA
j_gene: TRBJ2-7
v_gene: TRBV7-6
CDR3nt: TGTGCCAGCAGCTTAGACGGACCGAACAACGAGCAGTACTTC
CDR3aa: CASSLDGPNNEQYF

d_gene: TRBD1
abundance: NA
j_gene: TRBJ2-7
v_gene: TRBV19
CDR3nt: TGTGCCAGTAGTATTAGGACAGGGTCCTACGAGCAGTACTTC
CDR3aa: CASSIRTGSYEQYF

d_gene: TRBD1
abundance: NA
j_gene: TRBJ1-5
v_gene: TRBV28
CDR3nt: TGTGCCAGCAGTTTAATAGGGACAGCAAATCAGCCCCAGCATTTT
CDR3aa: CASSLIGTANQPQHF

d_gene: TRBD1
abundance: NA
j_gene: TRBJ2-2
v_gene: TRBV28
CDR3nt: TGTGCCAGCAGTCCACGTCTGACGGGGACAGGGCCAGCGGGACTCGTCGGGGAGCTGTTTTTT
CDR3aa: CASSPRLTGTGPAGLVGELFF

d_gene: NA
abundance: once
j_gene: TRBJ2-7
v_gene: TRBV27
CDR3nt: TGTGCCAGCAGTTTAAGGGCTTTGGGCCATCTCGAGCAGTACTTC
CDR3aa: CASSLRALGHLEQYF

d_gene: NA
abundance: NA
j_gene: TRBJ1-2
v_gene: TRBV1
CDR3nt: TGCACCAGCAGCCAAGGGTCCCGAGGGGGCAGGGGATGTGGCTACACCTTC
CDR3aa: CTSSQGSRGGRGCGYTF

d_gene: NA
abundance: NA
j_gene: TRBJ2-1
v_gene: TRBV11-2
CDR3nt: TGTGCCAGCAGCACAGGGAGGAATGAGCAGTTCTTC
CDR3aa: CASSTGRNEQFF